This T cell receptor beta chain was retrieved from a study of shared clonotypes between healthy human individuals. Splitting of each subset's genomic DNA was done evenly across several immunoSEQ plates. Ten immunoSEQ deep assay plates were used to sequence unsorted PBMC DNA. The data were produced by immunoSEQ multiplex PCR, yet TCRdb's version contains in-frame clones alone and is incomplete. The profile shows roughly 450,000 clones, 79% of them singletons. Trimming cost V 5 bases and J 6 bases; bases outside gene matches: 4. Germline values: CDR1 SGHTA, CDR2 FQGNSA. This CDR3 comprises 15 residues. The J gene is TRBJ2-1, the V gene TRBV7-2; TRBD2 matches 13 bases. This sequence originates from a woman aged 40 to 50 in good health. Some clones in this sample may be carry-over from other donors' samples. The sequenced material came from PBMCs. The CDR3 region has the DNA TGTGCCAGCAGCCCCAGGACTAGCGGGAGCAATGAGCAGTTCTTC. Amino acids: CASSPRTSGSNEQFF. The whole variable domain, remainder taken from reference TRBV7-2 and TRBJ2-1, is GAGVSQSPSNKVTEKGKDVELRCDPISGHTALYWYRQSLGQGLEFLIYFQGNSAPDKSGLPSDRFSAERTGGSVSTLTIQRTQQEDSAVYLCASSPRTSGSNEQFFGPGTRLTVL.